These 25 T cell receptor beta chains were sequenced from one sample in a study of PD-1 blockade in classical Hodgkin lymphoma. TCRdb keeps only in-frame clones here, not all; method: immunoSEQ multiplex PCR. The sample records nearly 55,000 clones, 81% being singletons. Each of the patients experienced relapse following autologous stem cell transplantation, and their brentuximab vedotin exposure differed. The sample in question was peripheral blood mononuclear cells (PBMCs), obtained at baseline. All receptors derive from a human donor with classical Hodgkin lymphoma.

This clone has just one count. The chain has TRBV4-1 and TRBJ2-7, with D possibly matching TRBD2 (5 bases). Germline V gene lookup returns CDR1 MGHRA and CDR2 YSYEKL. Deletions cut 0 bases from V and 4 bases from J, with 13 bases between. CDR3 length: 15 residues. CDR3 loop: CASSQDGTSAYEQYV. Here the CDR3 DNA reads TGCGCCAGCAGCCAAGATGGAACTAGTGCTTACGAGCAGTACGTC.

The gene calls are TRBV7-9 and TRBJ2-7, with 7 bases identical to TRBD1. This CDR3 is built from 15 residues. The germline CDR1 and CDR2 sequences are SEHNR and FQNEAQ (reference sequence). The trim removed 3 bases at V and 5 bases at J, leaving 10 bases unmatched. The CDR3 is CASSFGDRRSDEQYF. CDR3 coding DNA: TGTGCCAGCAGCTTTGGGGACAGACGTTCTGACGAGCAGTACTTC.

The rearrangement links TRBV5-1 to TRBJ1-2; D unclear. Looked up from germline, CDR1 is SGHRS and CDR2 is YFSETQ. CDR3 size: 12 residues. Deletions cut 9 bases from V and 2 bases from J, with 11 bases between. The CDR3 sequence is CATSDGNYGYTF. As DNA, the CDR3 is TGCGCCACCTCGGACGGGAACTATGGCTACACCTTC.

This clone has more than one count but fewer than ten. This chain joins TRBV6-5 and TRBJ2-1; tentative D call: TRBD2 (5 bases). The germline gives CDR1 MNHEY, CDR2 SVGAGI. V lost 2 bases and J 2 bases, leaving 7 bases between the germline ends. The CDR3 consists of 14 residues. CDR3 region: CASSYGSTYNEQFF. CDR3 sequence (DNA): TGTGCCAGCAGTTACGGGAGTACCTACAATGAGCAGTTCTTC.

The chain is built from TRBV15 and TRBJ1-2; the D gene is possibly TRBD1 (5 bases). Germline-derived CDR1 and CDR2 are LNHNV and YYDKDF (reference sequence). Trimming pared 0 bases from V and 7 bases from J, leaving 9 bases between. This CDR3 has 13 amino acids. The CDR3 sequence: CATSREDKGGYTF. The CDR3, as DNA: TGTGCCACCAGCAGAGAGGACAAGGGTGGCTACACCTTC. Full variable domain (missing parts from reference TRBV15 and TRBJ1-2): DAMVIQNPRYQVTQFGKPVTLSCSQTLNHNVMYWYQQKSSQAPKLLFHYYDKDFNNEADTPDNFQSRRPNTSFCFLDIRSPGLGDTAMYLCATSREDKGGYTFGSGTRLTVV.

This sequence joins TRBV29-1 and TRBJ2-1, with 10 bases lining up with TRBD2. J was trimmed by 0 bases and V by 6 bases; bases with no gene match: 14. This CDR3 spans 18 amino acids. Germline CDR1 and CDR2: SQVTM and ANQGSEA. CDR3 protein: CSVGKGTSEYYSYNEQFF. The CDR3 DNA follows: TGCAGCGTAGGAAAAGGGACTAGCGAATACTACTCCTACAATGAGCAGTTCTTC.

V usage is TRBV29-1 and J usage is TRBJ2-2, with D possibly TRBD2 on 6 matching bases. Per the germline V gene, CDR1 is SQVTM and CDR2 is ANQGSEA. The V end was cut by 6 bases, the J end by 1 base, with 12 bases between. The CDR3 has 14 amino acids. The CDR3 protein is CSVAGLENTGELFF. Here the CDR3 DNA reads TGCAGCGTGGCGGGACTGGAGAACACCGGGGAGCTGTTTTTT.

The V call is TRBV19, the J call TRBJ1-2; no clear D. Germline CDR1 reads LNHDA; CDR2 reads SQIVND (reference sequence). This CDR3 region has 12 residues. Trimming pared 5 bases from V and 0 bases from J, leaving 4 bases between. CDR3 nucleotides: TGTGCCAGTAGTCTGGCTAACTATGGCTACACCTTC. This encodes CASSLANYGYTF.

The chain recombines TRBV30 with TRBJ2-7; D may be TRBD2 (6 bases). In germline, CDR1 is GTSNPN, CDR2 SVGIG (reference sequence). Trimming took 0 bases from V and 1 from J, leaving 10 bases between them. There are 14 residues in the CDR3. Here the CDR3 DNA reads TGTGCCTGGAGTGTACGCGGGATATCCTACGAGCAGTACTTC. Its protein is CAWSVRGISYEQYF.

This clone came up a few times. This sequence joins TRBV7-2 and TRBJ2-3, with D hard to call. The germline CDR1 and CDR2 sequences are SGHTA and FQGNSA. Deletions cut 1 base from V and 5 bases from J, with 7 bases between. The CDR3 spans 13 residues. As DNA, the CDR3 is TGTGCCAGCAGCTTAGGGGTGGGAGATACGCAGTATTTT. Amino acids: CASSLGVGDTQYF.

The CDR3 DNA reads as TGTGCCACCCTCGGGGTGGGCAATCAGCCCCAGCATTTT. Translation gives CATLGVGNQPQHF. This chain uses TRBV6-1 with TRBJ1-5; D gene unclear. CDR3 size: 13 residues. The germline V gene has CDR1 MNHNS and CDR2 SASEGT. The germline V and J ends were trimmed by 10 bases and 2 bases, with 12 bases remaining between them.

The gene calls are TRBV6-5 and TRBJ2-2; 7 bases match TRBD2. V trimming: 2 bases; J trimming: 5 bases; junction bases outside the gene matches: 5. There are 15 residues in the CDR3. Germline lookup yields CDR1 MNHEY and CDR2 SVGAGI. CDR3 sequence reads: CASSYVLGGTGELFF. In DNA, the CDR3 is TGTGCCAGCAGTTACGTTCTGGGGGGGACCGGGGAGCTGTTTTTT.

By share of the sample, this clone is medium-sized. The gene calls are TRBV7-9 and TRBJ1-2; D not resolved. Trimming removed 2 bases from V and 5 bases from J, with 15 bases in between. In germline, CDR1 is SEHNR, CDR2 FQNEAQ (reference sequence). CDR3 length: 15 amino acids. CDR3 amino acids: CASSLWQSSAYGYTF. CDR3 nucleotides: TGTGCCAGCAGCTTATGGCAGAGTTCGGCTTATGGCTACACCTTC.

The V and J genes are TRBV19 and TRBJ1-2, with 7 bases fitting TRBD1. V shed 5 bases and J 5 bases; nucleotides not matched to a gene: 8. The germline V gene encodes CDR1 LNHDA and CDR2 SQIVND (reference sequence). This CDR3 comprises 14 residues. The CDR3 spells CASSPLGTAYGYTF. DNA for the CDR3: TGTGCCAGTAGTCCCCTTGGGACAGCTTATGGCTACACCTTC.

The rearrangement links TRBV7-2 to TRBJ2-5, with D possibly being TRBD1 (5 bases). Germline CDR1 is SGHTA and CDR2 is FQGNSA. V shed 2 bases and J shed 2 bases, with 9 bases lying between them. The CDR3 covers 14 residues. The CDR3 reads CASSLTGFQETQYF. The CDR3 coding sequence is TGTGCCAGCAGCTTAACAGGCTTTCAAGAGACCCAGTACTTC.

This sequence joins TRBV10-3 and TRBJ2-2, with TRBD1 matching over 9 bases. Germline V gene data show CDR1 as ENHRY and CDR2 as SYGVKD. This CDR3 region has 14 residues. J gave up 7 bases and V 6 bases, and 6 bases lay outside the gene matches. CDR3 region: CAIRSGQGDGELFF. CDR3 bases: TGTGCCATCAGGTCGGGACAGGGAGACGGGGAGCTGTTTTTT.

The CDR3 nucleotides are TGCGCCAGCAGCTTGGAAGGTTTCACAGATACGCAGTATTTT. Translation gives CASSLEGFTDTQYF. The gene calls are TRBV5-1 and TRBJ2-3; D ambiguous. CDR3 length: 14 amino acids. Germline V gene lookup returns CDR1 SGHRS and CDR2 YFSETQ. The V and J ends lost 0 bases and 2 bases respectively, with 7 bases between them.

The chain uses TRBV2 and TRBJ1-5; no definite D call. This CDR3 spans 14 amino acids. V was cut by 9 bases and J by 0 bases, with 12 bases left in between. Germline V CDR1 and CDR2: SNHLY, FYNNEI. The CDR3 sequence: CASSVSDSNQPQHF. CDR3 coding DNA: TGTGCCAGTAGCGTTTCCGATAGCAATCAGCCCCAGCATTTT.

The V gene is TRBV7-2, the J gene TRBJ2-1; tentatively, D is TRBD1 (5 bases). Germline V gene data show CDR1 as SGHTA and CDR2 as FQGNSA. This CDR3 is built from 13 residues. V lost 5 bases and J 5 bases, leaving 10 bases between the germline ends. CDR3 amino acids: CASSPDSNNEQFF. Here the CDR3 DNA reads TGTGCCAGCAGCCCAGACAGTAACAATGAGCAGTTCTTC. Full variable domain (missing parts from reference TRBV7-2 and TRBJ2-1): GAGVSQSPSNKVTEKGKDVELRCDPISGHTALYWYRQSLGQGLEFLIYFQGNSAPDKSGLPSDRFSAERTGGSVSTLTIQRTQQEDSAVYLCASSPDSNNEQFFGPGTRLTVL.

The chain carries TRBV7-8 and TRBJ1-5; D not resolved. The CDR3 totals 14 residues. Germline loops: CDR1 SGHVS, CDR2 FQNEAQ. The V end was cut by 4 bases, the J end by 7 bases, with 14 bases between. CDR3 sequence reads: CASSYYSLGQPQHF. The CDR3 DNA reads TGTGCCAGCAGCTATTACAGTTTGGGGCAGCCCCAGCATTTT.

The V gene is TRBV4-1, the J gene TRBJ1-4; no clear D gene. The CDR3 is 15 amino acids. Germline loops: CDR1 MGHRA, CDR2 YSYEKL. The V and J ends lost 4 bases and 0 bases respectively, with 9 bases between them. DNA of the CDR3: TGCGCCAGCAGCCTAACAAGTCCAACTAATGAAAAACTGTTTTTT. As protein: CASSLTSPTNEKLFF.

The chain has TRBV11-3 and TRBJ1-1; maybe TRBD1 (5 bases). The CDR3 loop spans 17 amino acids. Trimming pared 4 bases from V and 1 base from J, leaving 19 bases between. The germline V gene has CDR1 SGHNT and CDR2 YENEEA. The DNA for the CDR3 is TGTGCCAGCAGCTCCGCTGCACAGGATGACTGGAACACTGAAGCTTTCTTT. Translation: CASSSAAQDDWNTEAFF.

V usage is TRBV27 and J usage is TRBJ2-7; no clear D. CDR3 length: 14 amino acids. CDR1 MNHEY and CDR2 SMNVEV come from the germline V gene (reference sequence). The germline V and J ends were trimmed by 5 bases and 3 bases, with 14 bases remaining between them. CDR3 protein: CASSPPTPLYEQYV. The DNA of the CDR3 is TGTGCCAGCAGTCCCCCGACTCCGCTCTACGAGCAGTACGTC.

The V and J genes are TRBV7-2 and TRBJ2-5; D is undetermined. Trimming removed 0 bases at V and 4 bases at J, with 12 bases between. Germline CDR1 is SGHTA and CDR2 is FQGNSA. The CDR3 is made up of 15 amino acids. The CDR3 protein is CASSLAWGSRETQYF. The CDR3 DNA reads TGTGCCAGCAGCTTAGCGTGGGGTTCGCGAGAGACCCAGTACTTC.

This sequence joins TRBV2 and TRBJ2-7; D is unresolved. The CDR3 runs to 14 residues. V gave up 5 bases and J gave up 0 bases, with 11 bases separating them. Germline V gene data show CDR1 as SNHLY and CDR2 as FYNNEI. For the CDR3, the DNA is TGTGCCAGCAGTAGGGCCGCTAACTCCTACGAGCAGTACTTC. Translation: CASSRAANSYEQYF.